The clone carrying this TCR beta chain was seen more than once but under ten times. No antigen is known for it. The CDR3 covers 15 residues. Germline CDR1 SGHTA, CDR2 FQGNSA. Trimming cost V 2 bases and J 2 bases, with 13 bases left between them. These data come from a study of blood T cells in healthy people across ages. Study-level results: Leaving the PBMCs unsorted stopped any conclusive comparison of naive versus antigen-experienced cells.

A second roughly 7 to 11 cycle PCR used barcoded and J-beta primers. A template-switch adaptor containing 12 random nucleotides labeled each cDNA molecule. MiXCR was run by TCRdb on the 5' RACE reads, yielding one entry per CDR3 protein. The sample shows about 800,000 distinct CDR3 sequences, about 25% of them seen only once. In addition, the sample was reused for a study of T cells of mothers and their children.

The specimen sequenced was blood. The rearrangement uses TRBV7-2 and TRBJ2-7; D is uncertain. This TCR came from a boy aged 10-17 years in good health. CDR3 region: CASSLRHLVPYEQYF. CDR3 bases: TGTGCCAGCAGCTTAAGACACCTAGTTCCCTACGAGCAGTACTTC.